This TCR beta chain stems from a study of OX40 agonist ivuxolimab in advanced cancers. About the research overall: Clinicians treated patients with ivuxolimab, an agonistic anti-OX40 (CD134) antibody. Mean age approximately 61 years, range roughly 20 to 85; approximately 83% male.

Study outcomes and limitations: Average numbers of expanded clones were greater in CD8+ T cells than in CD4+.

Produced via immunoSEQ multiplex PCR; TCRdb's table is partial and in-frame only. The sample comprises about 69,000 clones, nearly 90% of which are singletons, and about 11% rests with the top ten. Per germline, CDR1 SGHTA and CDR2 FQGTGA. Between the trimmed V and J ends, which lost 3 bases and 6 bases, there was a span of 12 bases. There are 13 residues in the CDR3. To note about this clone: Its antigen is as yet unknown.

It was autoimmune disease history or systemic immunosuppression that excluded patients. The origin of this receptor is an adult with an advanced solid tumor such as melanoma, head and neck, liver or kidney cancer. This chain joins TRBV7-3 and TRBJ2-7; weak D call: TRBD1 (6 bases). This specimen was CD4+ or CD8+ T cells sorted from blood, taken in a trial of the OX40 agonist ivuxolimab. DNA of the CDR3: TGTGCCAGCAGCTTGAACAGGGCCACCGAGCAGTACTTC. It encodes CASSLNRATEQYF.